This T cell receptor (beta chain) is drawn from a study of cytomegalovirus exposure and HLA in healthy donors. The CDR3 has 15 residues. V gave up 6 bases and J gave up 2 bases; unmatched junction bases: 5. Germline V CDR1 and CDR2: SNHLY, FYNNEI. The PCR employed 60 Vbeta primers together with 13 Jbeta primers. The method was immunoSEQ multiplex PCR; TCRdb's version includes in-frame clones alone and lacks a portion of them. The table lists some 140,000 clones, around 79% of them singletons. The source is a woman aged 45 to 65 in good health and CMV-seropositive. The chain joins TRBV2 to TRBJ2-1, with 9 bases identical to TRBD2. Input material: PBMCs. The CDR3 loop is CASSGAGGPYNEQFF. In DNA, the CDR3 is TGTGCCAGCAGCGGAGCGGGGGGCCCCTACAATGAGCAGTTCTTC.